The clone carrying this T cell receptor beta chain was observed a few times. With a J-beta primer mix and a sample-barcoded 5' primer, a second PCR ran 7 to 11 cycles. TCRdb reprocessed the 5' RACE reads via MiXCR and lists one record per CDR3 protein. The profile shows about 800,000 distinct CDR3 sequences, 20% to 25% of them singletons. This entry belongs to a study of blood T cells in healthy people across ages. The V end lost 2 bases, the J end lost 4 bases, and 14 bases lay between the germline ends. Germline assignment: CDR1 SEHNR and CDR2 FQNEAQ (reference sequence). The CDR3 has 15 amino acids. This sample was shared with a second study, whose subject was T cells of mothers and their children. This second report adds: The effect of thymic selection on TCR recombination output is similar between related and unrelated pairs.

The receptor was derived from a boy between 5 and 17 years old in good health. The rearrangement uses TRBV7-9 and TRBJ1-2; weak D call: TRBD1 (6 bases). Material for sequencing was blood. The CDR3 protein is CASSLSAGVPYGYTF. CDR3 DNA: TGTGCCAGCAGCTTATCCGCAGGGGTTCCCTATGGCTACACCTTC.